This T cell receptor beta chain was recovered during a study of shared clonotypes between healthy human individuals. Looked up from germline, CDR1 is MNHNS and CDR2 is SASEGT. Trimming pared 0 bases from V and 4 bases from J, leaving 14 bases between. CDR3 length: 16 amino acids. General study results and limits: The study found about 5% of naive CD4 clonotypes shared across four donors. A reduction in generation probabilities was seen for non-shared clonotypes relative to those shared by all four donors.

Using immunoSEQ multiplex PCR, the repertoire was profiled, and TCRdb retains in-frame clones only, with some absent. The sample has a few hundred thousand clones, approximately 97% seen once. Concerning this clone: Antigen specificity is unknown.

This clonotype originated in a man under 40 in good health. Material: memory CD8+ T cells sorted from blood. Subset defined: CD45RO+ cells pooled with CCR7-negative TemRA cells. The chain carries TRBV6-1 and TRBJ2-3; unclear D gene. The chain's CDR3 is CASSEAGPMGPDTQYF. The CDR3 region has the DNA TGTGCCAGCAGTGAAGCAGGCCCCATGGGTCCAGATACGCAGTATTTT.